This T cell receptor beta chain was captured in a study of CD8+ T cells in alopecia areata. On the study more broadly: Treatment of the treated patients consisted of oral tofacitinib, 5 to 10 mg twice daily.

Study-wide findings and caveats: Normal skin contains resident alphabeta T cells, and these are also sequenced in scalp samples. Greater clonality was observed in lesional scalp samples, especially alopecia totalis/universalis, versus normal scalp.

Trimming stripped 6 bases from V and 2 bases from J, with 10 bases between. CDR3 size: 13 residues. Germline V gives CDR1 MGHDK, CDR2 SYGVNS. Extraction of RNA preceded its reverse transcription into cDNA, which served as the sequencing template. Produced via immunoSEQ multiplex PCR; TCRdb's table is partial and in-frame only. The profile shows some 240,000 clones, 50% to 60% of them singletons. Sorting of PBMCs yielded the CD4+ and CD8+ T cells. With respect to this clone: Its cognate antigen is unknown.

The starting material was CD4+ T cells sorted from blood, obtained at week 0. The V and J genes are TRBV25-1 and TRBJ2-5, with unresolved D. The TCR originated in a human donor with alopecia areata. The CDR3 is CASRNPGQETQYF. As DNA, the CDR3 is TGTGCCAGCAGGAACCCCGGGCAAGAGACCCAGTACTTC.